What follows describes a single T cell receptor (beta chain). Its antigen remains unknown. These data come from a study of CD8+ T cells in alopecia areata. Reverse transcribed after extraction, RNA yielded cDNA as the sequencing template. Assay used: immunoSEQ multiplex PCR; TCRdb lists only in-frame clones, some missing. The sample carries 200,000 to 250,000 clones, 64% recorded once. As to treatment: oral pan-JAK inhibitor, 5-10 mg twice daily. Points from the study as a whole: Only a single nonresponder existed, so baseline CD8+ expansion links stay unclear. Higher clonality than in normal scalp was seen in lesional scalp, especially alopecia totalis/universalis.

V was pared by 6 bases and J by 2 bases, with 8 bases of the junction left unmatched. The CDR3 length is 16 residues. Germline CDR1 is LNHDA and CDR2 is SQIVND (reference sequence). Material: CD4+ T cells sorted from blood, obtained at week 4, from a patient treated with tofacitinib. The rearrangement joins TRBV19 to TRBJ2-1, with 9 nucleotides matching TRBD1. The receptor comes from a human donor with alopecia areata. The DNA for the CDR3 is TGTGCCAGTAGCCGGCGGACAGGGGCGACCTACAATGAGCAGTTCTTC. It encodes CASSRRTGATYNEQFF. Filled out from reference TRBV19 and TRBJ2-1, the complete variable domain reads DGGITQSPKYLFRKEGQNVTLSCEQNLNHDAMYWYRQDPGQGLRLIYYSQIVNDFQKGDIAEGYSVSREKKESFPLTVTSAQKNPTAFYLCASSRRTGATYNEQFFGPGTRLTVL.